Listed here are 9 T cell receptor beta chains from one sample, sequenced in a study of STAT5B mutations in CD4+ large granular lymphocyte leukemia. Using immunoSEQ multiplex PCR, the repertoire was profiled, and TCRdb retains in-frame clones only, with some absent. There are tens of thousands of clones in the sample; 65% to 70% occur only once, and under 2% lies in the top ten. The source material was CD4+ T cells from blood buffy coats. The receptor source for this set is a human donor in good health.

This clone came up once. This chain links TRBV9 with TRBJ2-3; 14 nucleotides line up with TRBD2. With 4 bases clipped from V and 0 bases from J, the junction kept 4 bases outside the gene matches. The CDR3 is 17 amino acids. Germline loops: CDR1 SGDLS, CDR2 YYNGEE. In DNA, the CDR3 is TGTGCCAGCAGCCACGGGACTAGCGGGGGTAGCACAGATACGCAGTATTTT. This gives the protein CASSHGTSGGSTDTQYF.

The count of this clone is one. V and J are TRBV10-3 and TRBJ2-3, with 10 bases fitting TRBD2. The V gene's germline CDR1 is ENHRY and CDR2 SYGVKD. The CDR3 has 16 residues. The V and J ends lost 2 bases and 5 bases, in that order; junction bases with no gene match: 7. Here the CDR3 DNA reads TGTGCCATCAGTGAGCCTAGCGGGGGATCAAGAGATACGCAGTATTTT. The encoded protein is CAISEPSGGSRDTQYF.

The chain uses TRBV11-1 and TRBJ2-5, with 8 bases that match TRBD2. The length of the CDR3 is 18 residues. CDR1 is SGHAT and CDR2 is FQDESV in the germline V gene (reference sequence). After removal of 3 bases from V and 4 bases from J, the junction contained 16 bases not matched to a gene. The CDR3 DNA reads TGTGCCAGCAGCTTTGGGGCCAGCGGGGGACCCCTGAGAGAGACCCAGTACTTC. This encodes CASSFGASGGPLRETQYF.

CDR3 residues: CASSLVGPGQERSGANVLTF. The CDR3 DNA sequence: TGCGCCAGCAGCTTGGTTGGCCCGGGACAGGAGCGCTCTGGGGCCAACGTCCTGACTTTC. V usage is TRBV5-1 and J usage is TRBJ2-6; 8 nucleotides agree with TRBD1. Trimming removed 0 bases from V and 0 bases from J; junction bases left unmatched: 11. This CDR3 comprises 20 residues. Germline V gene sequence: CDR1 SGHRS, CDR2 YFSETQ.

In its sample, this clone was seen a few times. The chain links TRBV7-2 to TRBJ1-2, with TRBD1 identical over 9 bases. This CDR3 has 13 residues. Germline lookup yields CDR1 SGHTA and CDR2 FQGNSA. V shed 6 bases and J 8 bases; nucleotides not matched to a gene: 7. The CDR3 sequence: CASRLGQGGGYTF. In DNA, the CDR3 is TGTGCCAGCAGACTGGGACAGGGTGGAGGCTACACCTTC. The variable domain in full, completed from reference TRBV7-2 and TRBJ1-2, reads GAGVSQSPSNKVTEKGKDVELRCDPISGHTALYWYRQSLGQGLEFLIYFQGNSAPDKSGLPSDRFSAERTGGSVSTLTIQRTQQEDSAVYLCASRLGQGGGYTFGSGTRLTVV.

The chain couples TRBV5-1 to TRBJ1-1, with 9 bases that match TRBD1. V shed 4 bases, J shed 0 bases, and the junction held 4 bases outside the gene matches. In germline, CDR1 is SGHRS, CDR2 YFSETQ. This CDR3 has 15 amino acids. The CDR3 sequence is CASSEGQGMNTEAFF. Written as DNA, the CDR3 is TGCGCCAGCAGCGAGGGACAGGGCATGAACACTGAAGCTTTCTTT.

This chain joins TRBV2 and TRBJ2-5, with D perhaps TRBD2 (5 bases). With 7 bases removed from V and 7 bases from J, the gap between germline ends came to 13 bases. CDR3 length: 12 residues. The germline gives CDR1 SNHLY, CDR2 FYNNEI. The CDR3 sequence is CASTRAVGTQYF. The CDR3 DNA follows: TGTGCCAGCACGCGGGCAGTTGGGACCCAGTACTTC.

The chain is built from TRBV7-6 and TRBJ1-2, with 7 bases identical to TRBD1. The CDR3 totals 13 residues. Unmatched junction bases numbered 2, after V lost 5 bases and J lost 2 bases. Germline CDR1 SGHVS, CDR2 FNYEAQ. The CDR3 sequence is CASSPQGNYGYTF. The CDR3 DNA is TGTGCCAGCAGCCCACAGGGGAACTATGGCTACACCTTC.

The chain links TRBV6-4 to TRBJ2-1; D is undetermined. Trimming removed 0 bases at V and 6 bases at J, with 12 bases between. Germline V gene data show CDR1 as MRHNA and CDR2 as SNTAGT. This CDR3 spans 15 amino acids. CDR3 in amino acids: CASSDSAAVPNEQFF. CDR3 coding DNA: TGTGCCAGCAGTGACTCGGCGGCAGTACCCAATGAGCAGTTCTTC.